This T cell receptor (beta chain) is drawn from a study of T cell responses to AZD1222 COVID-19 vaccine. The length of the CDR3 is 18 residues. Per germline, CDR1 SQVTM and CDR2 ANQGSEA. Trimming at V came to 3 bases and at J to 0 bases, leaving 14 bases not matched to a gene. Only in-frame clones appear in the TCRdb table, and some are missing; sequencing was by immunoSEQ multiplex PCR. The sample consists of some 100,000 clones, 85% to 90% of them appearing once. This clone was seen only a few times. The antigen is undetermined. Study findings and constraints: Reports say nearly half of spike-specific TCRs go after unmutated variant regions. Donor demographics were predominantly white British with a female majority; clonal diversity may be underestimated. Dominant CD4 TCR responses targeted spike regions 160-218 and 743-854.

The J gene is TRBJ2-1, the V gene TRBV29-1, with 7 bases that match TRBD2. The sequence came from an adult in good health. Here the sequenced sample was peripheral blood, taken on day 0 of AZD1222 vaccination. The CDR3 here is CSVDVVVAGLSSYNEQFF. The CDR3 coding sequence is TGCAGCGTTGATGTAGTAGTAGCGGGTTTGAGCTCCTACAATGAGCAGTTCTTC.